This T cell receptor beta chain was observed in a study of blood T cell repertoires in COVID-19. Study information: Samples taken during acute and convalescent COVID-19 were collected in the United States, Italy and Spain.

Clones were sequenced by immunoSEQ multiplex PCR, and TCRdb holds only the in-frame ones, with some missing. The sample consists of hundreds of thousands of clones, about nine tenths of them appearing once. The germline V and J ends were trimmed by 3 bases and 7 bases, with 15 bases remaining between them. The CDR3 sequence is 15 residues long. The germline CDR1 and CDR2 sequences are KGHDR and SFDVKD. J is TRBJ2-1 and V is TRBV24-1; D may be TRBD2 (7 bases). Source material: peripheral blood. This receptor was taken from a woman in her forties or fifties with COVID-19, enrolled during active disease. The DNA of the CDR3 is TGTGCCACCAGTGATCCCGGGGGGCATCAGAATGAGCAGTTCTTC. Translated: CATSDPGGHQNEQFF.